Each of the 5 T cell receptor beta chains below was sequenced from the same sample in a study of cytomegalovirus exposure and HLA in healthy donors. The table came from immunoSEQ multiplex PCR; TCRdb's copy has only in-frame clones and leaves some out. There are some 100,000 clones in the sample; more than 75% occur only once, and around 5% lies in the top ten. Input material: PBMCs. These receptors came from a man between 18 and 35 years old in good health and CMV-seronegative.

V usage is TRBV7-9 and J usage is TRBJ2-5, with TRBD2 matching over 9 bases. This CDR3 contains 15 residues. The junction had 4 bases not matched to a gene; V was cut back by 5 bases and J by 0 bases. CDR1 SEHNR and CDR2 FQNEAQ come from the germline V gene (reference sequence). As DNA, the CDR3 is TGTGCCAGCAGCAGGACTAGCGCCCACCAAGAGACCCAGTACTTC. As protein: CASSRTSAHQETQYF.

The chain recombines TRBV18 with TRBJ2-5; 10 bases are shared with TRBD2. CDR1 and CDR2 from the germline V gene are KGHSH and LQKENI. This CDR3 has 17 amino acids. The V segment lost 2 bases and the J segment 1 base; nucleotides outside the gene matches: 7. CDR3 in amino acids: CASSPVLLAGLQETQYF. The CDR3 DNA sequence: TGTGCCAGCTCACCAGTTTTACTAGCGGGACTCCAAGAGACCCAGTACTTC.

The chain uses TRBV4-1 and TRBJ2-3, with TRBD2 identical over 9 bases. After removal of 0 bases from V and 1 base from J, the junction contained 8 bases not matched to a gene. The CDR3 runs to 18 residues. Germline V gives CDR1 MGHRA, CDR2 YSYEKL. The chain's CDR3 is CASSQDPGGGGGTDTQYF. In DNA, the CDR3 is TGCGCCAGCAGCCAAGATCCCGGAGGCGGGGGGGGCACAGATACGCAGTATTTT.

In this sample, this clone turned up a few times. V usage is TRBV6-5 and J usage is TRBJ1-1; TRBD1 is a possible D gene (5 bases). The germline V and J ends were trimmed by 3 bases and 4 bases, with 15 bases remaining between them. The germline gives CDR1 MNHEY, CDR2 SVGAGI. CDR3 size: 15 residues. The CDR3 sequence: CASSYLAGRGTEAFF. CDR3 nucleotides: TGTGCCAGCAGTTATCTCGCCGGTAGGGGCACTGAAGCTTTCTTT.

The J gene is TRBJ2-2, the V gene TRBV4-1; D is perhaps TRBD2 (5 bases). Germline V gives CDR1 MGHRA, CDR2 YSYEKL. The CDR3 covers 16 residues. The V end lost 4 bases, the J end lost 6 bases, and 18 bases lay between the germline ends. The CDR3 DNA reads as TGCGCCAGCAGCCTCCTAACGGGGTTAGCCTCCGGGGAGCTGTTTTTT. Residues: CASSLLTGLASGELFF.